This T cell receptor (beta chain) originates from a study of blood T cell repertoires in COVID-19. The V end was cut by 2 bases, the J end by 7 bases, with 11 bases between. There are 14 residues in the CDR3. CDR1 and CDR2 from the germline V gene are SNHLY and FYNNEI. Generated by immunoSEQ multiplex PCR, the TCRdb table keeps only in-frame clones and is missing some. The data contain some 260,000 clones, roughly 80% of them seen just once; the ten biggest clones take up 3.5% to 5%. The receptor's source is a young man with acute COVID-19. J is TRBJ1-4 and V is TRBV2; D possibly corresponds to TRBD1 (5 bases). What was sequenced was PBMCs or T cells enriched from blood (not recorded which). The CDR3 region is CASSENRLGEKLFF. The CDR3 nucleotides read TGTGCCAGCAGTGAAAACAGGCTTGGTGAAAAACTGTTTTTT.